Below, 7 T cell receptor beta chains from the same sample are listed, as sequenced in a study of T cells in localized non-small cell lung cancer. The method was immunoSEQ multiplex PCR; TCRdb's version includes in-frame clones alone and lacks a portion of them. The data show thousands of clones, around 34% seen once. The material sequenced was lung tumor tissue, taken before any cancer treatment. These receptors all come from an older female donor with stage I lung adenocarcinoma.

This clone is categorized as medium-sized. The chain has TRBV6-8 and TRBJ2-7, with D unclear. Looked up from germline, CDR1 is MNHGY and CDR2 is SAAAGT. The CDR3 runs to 12 residues. The V end was cut by 2 bases, the J end by 2 bases, with 4 bases between. The CDR3 DNA reads TGTGCCAGCAGTTACCCTACCTACGAGCAGTACTTC. Protein: CASSYPTYEQYF.

For the CDR3, the DNA is TGTGCCAGCTCACCCAGGGGCTCCTACAATGAGCAGTTCTTC. Encoded protein: CASSPRGSYNEQFF. The chain uses TRBV18 and TRBJ2-1, with a weak D call TRBD1 (6 bases). Germline CDR1 is KGHSH and CDR2 is LQKENI. The CDR3 spans 14 residues. Trimming left V 3 bases short and J 0 bases short, with 6 bases between.

The V gene is TRBV28, the J gene TRBJ1-5; no reliable D call. Per germline, CDR1 MDHEN and CDR2 SYDVKM. The V and J ends lost 2 bases and 2 bases respectively, with 7 bases between them. CDR3 length: 14 residues. CDR3 nucleotides: TGTGCCAGCAGTTTAGTCGCGGGCAATCAGCCCCAGCATTTT. Protein product: CASSLVAGNQPQHF.

This clone was seen a handful of times. This chain uses TRBV9 with TRBJ1-5; D uncertain. The length of the CDR3 is 12 residues. Between the trimmed V and J ends, which lost 4 bases and 6 bases, there was a span of 8 bases. Germline V gene sequence: CDR1 SGDLS, CDR2 YYNGEE. The CDR3 nucleotides read TGTGCCAGCAGCTTAGGTACTCAGCCCCAGCATTTT. Translation: CASSLGTQPQHF.

By sample fraction, this clone is medium-sized. The chain combines TRBV11-3 with TRBJ2-1; TRBD2 might be the D (7 bases). Germline values: CDR1 SGHNT, CDR2 YENEEA. Trimming took 3 bases from V and 0 from J, leaving 15 bases between them. The CDR3 extends over 17 amino acids. The CDR3 sequence is CASSLGGGLSSYNEQFF. Here the CDR3 DNA reads TGTGCCAGCAGCTTGGGAGGGGGGCTTAGCTCCTACAATGAGCAGTTCTTC.

This clone has a handful of counts. The chain is built from TRBV6-8 and TRBJ1-2; D possibly corresponds to TRBD1 (6 bases). V was pared by 7 bases and J by 7 bases, with 13 bases between. This CDR3 has 12 amino acids. Germline V gene data show CDR1 as MNHGY and CDR2 as SAAAGT. In nucleotides, the CDR3 is TGTGCCAGCACCCAGGGGAGGGGTGGCTACACCTTC. It codes for CASTQGRGGYTF.

The gene calls are TRBV9 and TRBJ2-1; D gene unclear. Per germline, CDR1 SGDLS and CDR2 YYNGEE. The CDR3 has 15 amino acids. V lost 5 bases, J lost 9 bases, and 21 bases lay in between. This CDR3 is CASSEAPAVGSEQFF. CDR3 nucleotide sequence: TGTGCCAGCAGTGAAGCGCCGGCCGTGGGCAGTGAGCAGTTCTTC.